This T cell receptor (beta chain) is drawn from a study of molecular identifiers for immune sequencing clone quantification. Study-wide findings and caveats: Clonotypes surpassing 20 RNA copies contained over 97% of effector molecules, versus under 1% in naive cells. Should identical TCR molecules share a barcode, the sizes of highly expanded clones could be underestimated.

Methods described previously, with TCR primers listed, were used for bulk TCR libraries. TCRdb redid the calling of the PCR reads with MiXCR, one entry per CDR3 protein. Of about half a million distinct CDR3 sequences listed, about 22% are singletons. This clonotype has just a few counts. The target antigen is unknown. This CDR3 is built from 12 residues. V lost 6 bases, J lost 2 bases, and 10 bases lay in between. Germline CDR1 reads SQVTM; CDR2 reads ANQGSEA. Naive CD8 T cell sorting was performed on the CD8+CD4-CCR7+CD45RA+ phenotype. This TCR came from a human donor in good health. Some libraries in this study had Jurkat cell RNA spiked in. The V call is TRBV29-1, the J call TRBJ1-2, with a weak D call TRBD1 (6 bases). The sequencing sample was made of naive CD8+ T cells from blood, with Jurkat cell RNA spiked in. As to subset: FACS-sorted CD8+CD4-CCR7+CD45RA+ naive T cells. CDR3 sequence: CSVAGQNYGYTF. The CDR3 DNA sequence: TGCAGCGTCGCGGGACAAAACTATGGCTACACCTTC.